Presented here are 27 T cell receptor beta chains from one specimen sequenced in a study of T cell repertoires in cytomegalovirus infection. No antigen has been identified for these receptors. MiXCR, run by TCRdb on the reads, gives a single entry per CDR3 protein. The sample gives approximately 590,000 distinct CDR3 sequences, over 35% of which show up once; 48% is in the top ten. The sample here was cultured PBMCs, taken from culture after CMV antigen stimulation. The receptor set was obtained from a human donor in good health (CMV status not recorded). Some clones in this sample may be carry-over from other donors' samples.

In nucleotides, the CDR3 is TGTGCCAGCAGTGGGACTCACTCCGGCAATGAGCAGTTCTTC. It encodes CASSGTHSGNEQFF. The rearrangement uses TRBV2 and TRBJ2-1, with a possible D match to TRBD2 (5 bases). This CDR3 spans 14 amino acids. V was shortened by 4 bases and J by 6 bases, with 13 bases between the two germline ends. CDR1 SNHLY and CDR2 FYNNEI come from the germline V gene. The full variable domain, rest sourced from reference TRBV2 and TRBJ2-1, is EPEVTQTPSHQVTQMGQEVILRCVPISNHLYFYWYRQILGQKVEFLVSFYNNEISEKSEIFDDQFSVERPDGSNFTLKIRSTKLEDSAMYFCASSGTHSGNEQFFGPGTRLTVL.

The V call is TRBV5-8, the J call TRBJ1-5; a possible D gene is TRBD1 (6 bases). V was clipped by 4 bases and J by 4 bases, with 15 bases between them. Germline V gives CDR1 SGHTS, CDR2 YDEGEE. The CDR3 has 15 residues. The CDR3 region is CASSHQGSPNQPQHF. DNA of the CDR3: TGTGCCAGCAGCCACCAGGGGTCCCCAAATCAGCCCCAGCATTTT. Based on the CDR3 plus reference TRBV5-8 and TRBJ1-5, the full variable domain is EAGVTQSPTHLIKTRGQQATLRCSPISGHTSVYWYQQALGLGLQFLLWYDEGEERNRGNFPPRFSGRQFPNYSSELNVNALELEDSALYLCASSHQGSPNQPQHFGDGTRLSIL.

This clonotype was picked up a small number of times. The chain links TRBV7-8 to TRBJ2-1, with D possibly TRBD2 on 6 matching bases. CDR1 and CDR2 (germline): SGHVS, FQNEAQ. V lost 5 bases and J 8 bases, leaving 16 bases between the germline ends. The CDR3 runs to 14 residues. CDR3 in amino acids: CASSPRLVNDEQFF. The CDR3 DNA follows: TGTGCCAGCAGCCCTCGACTAGTGAACGATGAGCAGTTCTTC. Combining the CDR3 with reference TRBV7-8 and TRBJ2-1 gives the whole variable domain GAGVSQSPRYKVAKRGQDVALRCDPISGHVSLFWYQQALGQGPEFLTYFQNEAQLDKSGLPSDRFFAERPEGSVSTLKIQRTQQEDSAVYLCASSPRLVNDEQFFGPGTRLTVL.

The CDR3 DNA reads TGTGCCAGCAGCTTGGAGGCAGGACGAAGTTCACCCCTCCACTTT. This gives the protein CASSLEAGRSSPLHF. V is TRBV5-6 and J is TRBJ1-6; D ambiguous. With 0 bases removed from V and 9 bases from J, the gap between germline ends came to 13 bases. Germline loops: CDR1 SGHDT, CDR2 YYEEEE. The CDR3 totals 15 residues.

This clonotype is a singleton in its sample. The chain is built from TRBV20-1 and TRBJ1-5, with D uncertain. The length of the CDR3 is 12 residues. Germline CDR1 reads DFQATT; CDR2 reads SNEGSKA (reference sequence). Trimming removed 4 bases at V and 2 bases at J, with 6 bases between. CDR3 coding DNA: TGCAGTGCTAACGACGGCAATCAGCCCCAGCATTTT. This sequence encodes CSANDGNQPQHF.

This clonotype was detected a few times. The chain joins TRBV2 to TRBJ2-3, with D possibly being TRBD1 or TRBD2 (5 bases each). The CDR3 runs 14 residues. Per germline, CDR1 SNHLY and CDR2 FYNNEI. Trimming stripped 6 bases from V and 0 bases from J, with 10 bases between. The CDR3 sequence is CASRGDLSTDTQYF. CDR3 sequence (DNA): TGTGCCAGCAGGGGGGATCTTAGCACAGATACGCAGTATTTT.

The CDR3 DNA sequence: TGTGCCAGCAGCTTATTGTGGGGACAGGGGCCTCTAAGCGGGAGGGAGGAGACCCAGTACTTC. The encoded protein is CASSLLWGQGPLSGREETQYF. The rearrangement uses TRBV7-2 and TRBJ2-5; D possibly uses TRBD1 or TRBD2 (10 bases each). V lost 2 bases to trimming and J lost 5 bases, with 33 bases between them. Germline lookup yields CDR1 SGHTA and CDR2 FQGNSA. The CDR3 is 21 amino acids.

The genes are TRBV11-3 and TRBJ2-1, with D perhaps TRBD1 (5 bases). The V end was cut by 9 bases, the J end by 12 bases, with 15 bases between. CDR3 size: 11 residues. Germline lookup yields CDR1 SGHNT and CDR2 YENEEA. The CDR3 DNA is TGTGCCAGACCAGGGTTTTTAACGCAGTTCTTC. This translates into CARPGFLTQFF.

As DNA, the CDR3 is TGCAGTGCTAGAATCGCCAGGAACAGAGCATTAAATGAAAAACTGTTTTTT. Residues: CSARIARNRALNEKLFF. The V and J genes are TRBV20-1 and TRBJ1-4; D gene uncertain. This CDR3 contains 17 residues. The germline V gene has CDR1 DFQATT and CDR2 SNEGSKA (reference sequence). With 2 bases removed from V and 5 bases from J, the gap between germline ends came to 21 bases.

As to this clonotype: Germline and junction disagree at one end, which may indicate a read error. CDR3 in DNA: TGTGCCAGAAGCTTAGCGTCAGGGACTAGCGGGAGGCCCCGCCAGTACTTC. This encodes CARSLASGTSGRPRQYF. This rearrangement joins TRBV7-6 to TRBJ2-7, with 15 bases lining up with TRBD2. In germline, CDR1 is SGHVS, CDR2 FNYEAQ. CDR3 length: 17 amino acids.

In DNA, the CDR3 is TGTGCCAGTAGTATCTCGGGGGTAGGACAAGAGACCCAGTACTTC. Amino acids: CASSISGVGQETQYF. The rearrangement links TRBV19 to TRBJ2-5; TRBD2 is a possible D gene (6 bases). The germline gives CDR1 LNHDA, CDR2 SQIVND (reference sequence). V gave up 3 bases and J gave up 2 bases, with 13 bases separating them. CDR3 size: 15 residues.

This chain links TRBV20-1 with TRBJ2-3; 9 bases fit TRBD2. Germline V gives CDR1 DFQATT, CDR2 SNEGSKA (reference sequence). The CDR3 contains 14 residues. Unmatched junction bases numbered 9, after V lost 7 bases and J lost 4 bases. In nucleotides, the CDR3 is TGCAGTGTTAGCGGGGGAGGGCCGGCAGATACGCAGTATTTT. Its translation: CSVSGGGPADTQYF.

A few counts support this clonotype. The rearrangement links TRBV7-8 to TRBJ1-5, with D perhaps TRBD1 (5 bases). There are 17 residues in the CDR3. Trimming shortened V by 1 base and J by 0 bases, and 13 bases separated the two germline ends. Germline CDR1 SGHVS, CDR2 FQNEAQ. CDR3 coding DNA: TGTGCCAGCAGCTTAGAGAGGACACGTTATAGCAATCAGCCCCAGCATTTT. Translation: CASSLERTRYSNQPQHF.

The chain links TRBV18 to TRBJ2-1, with TRBD2 identical over 9 bases. The CDR3 sequence is 15 residues long. V lost 3 bases, J lost 9 bases, and 9 bases stayed unmatched. In germline, CDR1 is KGHSH, CDR2 LQKENI. Here the CDR3 DNA reads TGTGCCAGCTCACCTTTACAGGGTAGCGGGGGTGAGCAGTTCTTC. This gives the protein CASSPLQGSGGEQFF.

This clonotype has only a few counts. This chain connects TRBV7-2 to TRBJ2-6; TRBD2 agrees at 8 bases. J gave up 0 bases and V 5 bases, and 6 bases lay outside the gene matches. This CDR3 is 17 amino acids long. CDR1 and CDR2 (germline): SGHTA, FQGNSA. CDR3 sequence reads: CASSQGSGSSGANVLTF. The CDR3 DNA reads TGTGCCAGCAGCCAAGGCAGCGGGAGCTCTGGGGCCAACGTCCTGACTTTC. Full variable domain (outside the CDR3, taken from reference TRBV7-2 and TRBJ2-6): GAGVSQSPSNKVTEKGKDVELRCDPISGHTALYWYRQSLGQGLEFLIYFQGNSAPDKSGLPSDRFSAERTGGSVSTLTIQRTQQEDSAVYLCASSQGSGSSGANVLTFGAGSRLTVL.

In the case of this clonotype: Being one base from a much bigger clone, this may be a read error. The rearrangement links TRBV24-1 to TRBJ2-3; D possibly uses TRBD1 or TRBD2 (5 bases each). From germline, CDR1 is KGHDR and CDR2 SFDVKD. V lost 7 bases, J lost 0 bases, and 13 bases lay in between. This CDR3 spans 15 amino acids. The CDR3 sequence: CATSPGTYSTDTQYF. The CDR3 nucleotides are TGTGCCACCAGCCCCGGGACGTATAGCACAGATACGCAGTATTTT.

The chain links TRBV7-2 to TRBJ1-2; D not resolved. V lost 0 bases and J lost 4, with 9 bases in between. The length of the CDR3 is 14 residues. CDR1 is SGHTA, CDR2 FQGNSA, per germline. The CDR3 loop is CASSLALSSYGYTF. CDR3 nucleotide sequence: TGTGCCAGCAGCTTAGCGCTGAGCAGCTATGGCTACACCTTC. Full variable domain (outside the CDR3, taken from reference TRBV7-2 and TRBJ1-2): GAGVSQSPSNKVTEKGKDVELRCDPISGHTALYWYRQSLGQGLEFLIYFQGNSAPDKSGLPSDRFSAERTGGSVSTLTIQRTQQEDSAVYLCASSLALSSYGYTFGSGTRLTVV.

The gene calls are TRBV10-3 and TRBJ2-2; D gene ambiguous. This CDR3 contains 14 residues. Germline loops: CDR1 ENHRY, CDR2 SYGVKD. V shed 7 bases and J shed 4 bases, with 13 bases lying between them. This CDR3 is CAIKATPSTGELFF. In nucleotides, the CDR3 is TGTGCCATCAAAGCCACTCCGTCCACCGGGGAGCTGTTTTTT.

At least ten counts were recorded for this clonotype. The rearrangement uses TRBV7-2 and TRBJ2-2; 8 nucleotides agree with TRBD2. Germline V CDR1 and CDR2: SGHTA, FQGNSA. The ends lost 1 base at V and 0 bases at J; junction bases unmatched: 13. This CDR3 region has 20 residues. The CDR3 reads CASSLVTVPQGLANTGELFF. CDR3 sequence (DNA): TGTGCCAGCAGCTTAGTAACAGTACCACAGGGACTAGCGAACACCGGGGAGCTGTTTTTT. Supplemented by reference TRBV7-2 and TRBJ2-2, the full variable domain reads GAGVSQSPSNKVTEKGKDVELRCDPISGHTALYWYRQSLGQGLEFLIYFQGNSAPDKSGLPSDRFSAERTGGSVSTLTIQRTQQEDSAVYLCASSLVTVPQGLANTGELFFGEGSRLTVL.

The rearrangement links TRBV2 to TRBJ1-4, with TRBD1 identical over 7 bases. Germline CDR1 SNHLY, CDR2 FYNNEI. V was pared by 9 bases and J by 3 bases, with 4 bases of the junction left unmatched. The CDR3 length is 13 residues. CDR3 sequence (DNA): TGTGCCAGGTCCGGGACAGCTAATGAAAAACTGTTTTTT. This encodes CARSGTANEKLFF.

The chain uses TRBV7-9 and TRBJ2-7, with 7 bases fitting TRBD1. Germline trimming cut 4 bases from V and 3 bases from J; bases unmatched to any gene: 12. Germline assignment: CDR1 SEHNR and CDR2 FQNEAQ (reference sequence). The CDR3 spans 16 residues. As DNA, the CDR3 is TGTGCCAGCAGCTACAGTTTCGGGACAGAGGACTACGAGCAGTACTTC. Translating gives CASSYSFGTEDYEQYF.

The rearrangement links TRBV7-8 to TRBJ2-1, with D unclear. In germline, CDR1 is SGHVS, CDR2 FQNEAQ. Trimming pared 10 bases from V and 0 bases from J, leaving 16 bases between. This CDR3 has 15 residues. DNA of the CDR3: TGTGCCACCCTGAGCCATACGAGCTCCTACAATGAGCAGTTCTTC. Protein: CATLSHTSSYNEQFF.

The chain combines TRBV7-6 with TRBJ2-1; TRBD2 aligns across 10 bases. V was pared by 5 bases and J by 0 bases, with 16 bases of the junction left unmatched. CDR3 size: 20 residues. Germline lookup yields CDR1 SGHVS and CDR2 FNYEAQ. This CDR3 is CASSLLGLAGEWSSYNEQFF. CDR3 DNA sequence: TGTGCCAGCAGCCTCCTCGGGCTAGCGGGAGAATGGAGCTCCTACAATGAGCAGTTCTTC.

This clonotype was seen many times. The rearrangement uses TRBV7-2 and TRBJ2-3, with TRBD2 matching over 13 bases. Germline V gives CDR1 SGHTA, CDR2 FQGNSA. The CDR3 runs to 18 residues. Unmatched junction bases numbered 9, after V lost 4 bases and J lost 2 bases. The CDR3 region has the DNA TGTGCCAGCAGCTCGCGAGGGACTAGCGGGACCTCCACAGATACGCAGTATTTT. This sequence encodes CASSSRGTSGTSTDTQYF.

CDR3 sequence reads: CASSYSTGTSGANVLTF. DNA of the CDR3: TGTGCCAGCAGTTACTCGACAGGTACCTCTGGGGCCAACGTCCTGACTTTC. The rearrangement joins TRBV6-5 to TRBJ2-6, with D tentatively TRBD1 (6 bases). The CDR3 contains 17 residues. V gave up 0 bases and J gave up 0 bases, with 9 bases separating them. Per germline, CDR1 MNHEY and CDR2 SVGAGI.

V is TRBV6-2 or TRBV6-3 and J is TRBJ1-1; tentatively, D is TRBD1 (5 bases). The V gene's germline CDR1 is MNHEY and CDR2 SVGEGT. The CDR3 runs to 16 residues. Trimming left V 4 bases short and J 3 bases short, with 18 bases between. For the CDR3, the DNA is TGTGCCAGCAGTTCCCGGGATTCCCTGGGGCACACTGAAGCTTTCTTT. Translation gives CASSSRDSLGHTEAFF.

The V call is TRBV12-3 or TRBV12-4, the J call TRBJ1-4; D remains ambiguous. This CDR3 spans 13 amino acids. V lost 8 bases and J 5 bases, leaving 12 bases between the germline ends. CDR3 bases: TGTGCCAGCTGCCTTAAGGCAAATGAAAAACTGTTTTTT. As protein: CASCLKANEKLFF.